The present T cell receptor (beta chain) was sequenced within a study of blood T cell repertoires in COVID-19. Study context: Nucleic acid was either cDNA or gDNA, and it came from T cells, B-cell-depleted T cells, or PBMCs.

This clone occurred a few times. Assay: immunoSEQ multiplex PCR; the TCRdb copy retains only in-frame clones and omits some. The repertoire holds 300,000 to 350,000 clones, with 80% to 95% as singletons. Looked up from germline, CDR1 is SQVTM and CDR2 is ANQGSEA. CDR3 length: 11 amino acids. V lost 6 bases to trimming and J lost 6 bases, with 12 bases between them. The chain combines TRBV29-1 with TRBJ2-7, with a possible D match to TRBD2 (6 bases). The sequenced sample consisted of peripheral blood. The source is a woman aged 25-40 years with COVID-19, enrolled during active disease. The CDR3 DNA reads TGCAGCGTGGGGGGAGCTGCCGAGCAGTACTTC. Translated, it gives CSVGGAAEQYF.